This T cell receptor beta chain stems from a study of shared clonotypes between healthy human individuals. Study-level results: Four donors held about 5% of naive CD4 clonotypes in common.

In the sorted-subset replicate PCRs, approximately 200 ng DNA, tens of thousands of T cell genomes, was used. Only in-frame clones appear in the TCRdb table, and some are missing; sequencing was by immunoSEQ multiplex PCR. This sample carries approximately 1.9 million clones, just under 95% of them seen once, and the ten largest clones take approximately 1.6%. Of note for this clone: Its specificity is not known.

V was pared by 4 bases and J by 5 bases, with 2 bases of the junction left unmatched. The CDR3 length is 14 residues. Germline values: CDR1 MNHEY, CDR2 SMNVEV (reference sequence). Terminally differentiated effector memory CD45RA+ cells were excluded by CCR7 positive selection of CD45RO-negative cells. The donors, healthy adults who were HIV-negative, had experienced no recent acute infections or vaccinations. The material sequenced was naive CD8+ T cells from PBMCs. V and J are TRBV27 and TRBJ2-7, with 13 nucleotides matching TRBD2. This TCR came from a man between 18 and 29 years old in good health. Some clones in this sample may be carry-over from other donors' samples. In DNA, the CDR3 is TGTGCCAGCAGTTGGACTAGCGGGAGCCACGAGCAGTACTTC. Encoded protein: CASSWTSGSHEQYF.